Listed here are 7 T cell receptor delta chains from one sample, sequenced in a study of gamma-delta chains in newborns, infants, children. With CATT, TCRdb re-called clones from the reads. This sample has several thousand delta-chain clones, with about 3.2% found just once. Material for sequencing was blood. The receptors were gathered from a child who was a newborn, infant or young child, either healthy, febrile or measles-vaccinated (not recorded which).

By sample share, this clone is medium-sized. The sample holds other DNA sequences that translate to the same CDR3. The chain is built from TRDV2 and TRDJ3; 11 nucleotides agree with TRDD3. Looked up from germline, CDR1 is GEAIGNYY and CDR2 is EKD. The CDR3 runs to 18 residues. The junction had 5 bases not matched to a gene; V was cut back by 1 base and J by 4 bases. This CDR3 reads CACDTGGYAGWDTRQMFF. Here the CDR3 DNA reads TGTGCCTGTGACACTGGGGGATACGCGGGATGGGACACCCGACAGATGTTTTTC.

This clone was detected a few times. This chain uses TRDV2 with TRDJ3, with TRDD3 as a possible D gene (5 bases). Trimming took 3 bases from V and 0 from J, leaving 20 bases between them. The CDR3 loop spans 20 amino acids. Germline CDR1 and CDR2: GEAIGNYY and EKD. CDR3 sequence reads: CACDPVPGGKSSWDTRQMFF. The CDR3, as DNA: TGTGCCTGTGACCCGGTACCGGGGGGTAAAAGCTCCTGGGACACCCGACAGATGTTTTTC.

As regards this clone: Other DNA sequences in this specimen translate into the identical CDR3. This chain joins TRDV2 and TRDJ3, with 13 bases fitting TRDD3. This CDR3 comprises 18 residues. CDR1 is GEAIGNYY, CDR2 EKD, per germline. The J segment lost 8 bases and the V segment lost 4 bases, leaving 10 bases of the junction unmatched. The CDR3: CACDNILGDTRNTRQMFF. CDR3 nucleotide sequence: TGTGCCTGTGATAACATACTGGGGGATACGCGGAACACCCGACAGATGTTTTTC.

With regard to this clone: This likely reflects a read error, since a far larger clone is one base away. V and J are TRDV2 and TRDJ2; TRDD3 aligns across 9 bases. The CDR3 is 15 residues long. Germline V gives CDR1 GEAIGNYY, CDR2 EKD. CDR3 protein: CACDTLGDLTAQPFF. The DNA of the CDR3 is TGTGCCTGTGACACCCTGGGGGATTTGACAGCACAACCCTTCTTT.

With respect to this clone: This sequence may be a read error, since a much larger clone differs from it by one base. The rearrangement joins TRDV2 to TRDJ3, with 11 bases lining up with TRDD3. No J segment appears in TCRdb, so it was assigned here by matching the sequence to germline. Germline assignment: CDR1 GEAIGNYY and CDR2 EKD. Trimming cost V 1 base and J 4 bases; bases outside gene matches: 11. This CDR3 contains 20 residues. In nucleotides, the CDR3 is TGTGCCTGTGACACGCTCATTGGGGGATACGCGCCGTGGGACACCCGACAGATGTTTTTC. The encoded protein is CACDTLIGGYAPWDTRQMFF.

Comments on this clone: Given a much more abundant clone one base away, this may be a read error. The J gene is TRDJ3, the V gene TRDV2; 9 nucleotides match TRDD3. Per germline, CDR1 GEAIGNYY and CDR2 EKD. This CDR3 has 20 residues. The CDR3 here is CAFDAAYWGTGTWDTRQMFF. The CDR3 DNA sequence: TGTGCCTTTGACGCGGCCTACTGGGGGACCGGGACGTGGGACACCCGACAGATGTTTTTC.

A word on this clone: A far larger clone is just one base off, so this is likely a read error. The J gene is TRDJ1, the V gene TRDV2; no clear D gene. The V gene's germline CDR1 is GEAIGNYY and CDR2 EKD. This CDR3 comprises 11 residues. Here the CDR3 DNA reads TGTGCCTGTGACTACACCGATAAAATCATCTTT. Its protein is CACDYTDKIIF.